This entry lists 3 T cell receptor beta chains sequenced from one sample in a study of T cell changes during pregnancy in multiple sclerosis. Profiling relied on immunoSEQ multiplex PCR, and the TCRdb table lists in-frame clones only, not all of them. The table lists fewer than 45,000 clones, around nine tenths of them singletons. The specimen comprised CD4+ T cells from peripheral blood mononuclear cells, sampled in the first trimester of pregnancy. The receptors shown here come from a female donor with multiple sclerosis, enrolled in a pregnancy study.

This chain connects TRBV19 to TRBJ2-3; perhaps TRBD2 as D (7 bases). V was clipped by 4 bases and J by 0 bases, with 17 bases between them. The CDR3 length is 17 residues. In germline, CDR1 is LNHDA, CDR2 SQIVND (reference sequence). In DNA, the CDR3 is TGTGCCAGTAGTAGCGGGAGAAGGGGGACTAGCACAGATACGCAGTATTTT. This translates into CASSSGRRGTSTDTQYF.

The rearrangement uses TRBV15 and TRBJ2-3; D remains unclear. The V end lost 5 bases, the J end lost 1 base, and 13 bases lay between the germline ends. The CDR3 is 15 residues long. Germline assignment: CDR1 LNHNV and CDR2 YYDKDF (reference sequence). CDR3 in amino acids: CATSQRVGGTDTQYF. The DNA of the CDR3 is TGTGCCACCAGCCAGCGAGTAGGTGGCACAGATACGCAGTATTTT. The variable domain in full, completed from reference TRBV15 and TRBJ2-3, reads DAMVIQNPRYQVTQFGKPVTLSCSQTLNHNVMYWYQQKSSQAPKLLFHYYDKDFNNEADTPDNFQSRRPNTSFCFLDIRSPGLGDTAMYLCATSQRVGGTDTQYFGPGTRLTVL.

The chain links TRBV6-6 to TRBJ1-5; weak D call: TRBD1 (5 bases). The CDR3 has 15 amino acids. V lost 6 bases and J 4 bases, leaving 16 bases between the germline ends. The germline CDR1 and CDR2 sequences are MNHNY and SVGAGI (reference sequence). Written as DNA, the CDR3 is TGTGCCAGCAGGGCTCCGGAGGGGCAGAATCAGCCCCAGCATTTT. Its translation: CASRAPEGQNQPQHF.